Included here is one T cell receptor (beta chain) sequence, with context. The antigen is not known. This record belongs to a study of graft-versus-host responses after intestinal transplantation. Libraries were prepared by immunoSEQ multiplex PCR; TCRdb keeps only in-frame clonotypes and omits some of them. The sample consists of 100,000 to 120,000 clones, just under 95% of them appearing once. V gave up 0 bases and J gave up 2 bases; unmatched junction bases: 2. CDR1 is SGDLS and CDR2 is YYNGEE in the germline V gene. This CDR3 has 15 residues. The origin of this receptor is a human donor who received an intestinal transplant. The chain carries TRBV9 and TRBJ2-1; 7 bases agree with TRBD1. The sample here was unstimulated CD8+ T cells sorted from spleen or lymph node cells, taken before intestinal transplant. The CDR3 nucleotides read TGTGCCAGCAGCGTAGGGACAGGCCCCTACAATGAGCAGTTCTTC. This sequence encodes CASSVGTGPYNEQFF.